This TCR beta chain was observed in a study of CD8 T cells in Susac syndrome. The RNA, 0.5 to 1 ug, was put through reverse transcription using random hexamers. TCRdb independently ran MiXCR on the immunoSEQ multiplex PCR reads; one entry per CDR3 protein. The table has some 160,000 distinct CDR3 sequences, 92% seen once; the top ten hold about 0.073%. Sequencing of TCR beta, carried out with a high-throughput approach, was applied to CD8+ and CD4+ T cells from the blood. The CD8+ and CD4+ T cells were isolated magnetically using a negative isolation approach, whereas the TEMRA cells were enriched by FACS. The V gene's germline CDR1 is MNHNY and CDR2 SVGAGI (reference sequence). The V and J ends lost 5 bases and 2 bases respectively, with 9 bases between them. The CDR3 sequence is 14 residues long.

The origin of this receptor is a human donor in good health. This rearrangement joins TRBV6-6 to TRBJ1-4, with D unresolved. Source material: CD4+ T cells from PBMCs. CDR3 nucleotides: TGTGCCAGCAGTCCGGGGTATACTAATGAAAAACTGTTTTTT. It specifies CASSPGYTNEKLFF.